This entry describes one T cell receptor beta chain. Antigen unknown. The table came from immunoSEQ multiplex PCR; TCRdb's copy has only in-frame clones and leaves some out. The sample lists fewer than 120,000 clones; nearly 90% were seen once. These data originate in a study of T cell responses to AZD1222 COVID-19 vaccine. General study points: Spike-specific TCR breadth and depth rose after two AZD1222 doses. Seropositive status at baseline applied to only a handful of AZD1222 recipients.

The ends lost 5 bases at V and 0 bases at J; junction bases unmatched: 7. Germline CDR1 MNHEY, CDR2 SMNVEV (reference sequence). The CDR3 sequence is 17 residues long. The chain couples TRBV27 to TRBJ2-6, with 7 nucleotides matching TRBD2. The sequencing used peripheral blood, collected on day 0 of AZD1222 vaccination. The receptor's source is an adult in good health. CDR3 amino acids: CASSPPPGGSGANVLTF. CDR3 nucleotides: TGTGCCAGCAGTCCACCTCCGGGGGGCTCTGGGGCCAACGTCCTGACTTTC.